Listed here are 17 T cell receptor beta chains from one sample, sequenced in a study of cytomegalovirus exposure and HLA in healthy donors. Primers included in the PCR were 60 Vbeta and 13 Jbeta primers. Clones were read by immunoSEQ multiplex PCR, and TCRdb kept only the in-frame ones, dropping some. Of roughly 100,000 clones listed, 60% to 70% are singletons. Material for sequencing was PBMCs. These receptors originate from a woman aged 50 to 60 in good health and CMV-seronegative.

The rearrangement joins TRBV4-3 to TRBJ2-1; tentative D call: TRBD2 (6 bases). Germline CDR1 LGHNA, CDR2 YSLEER. CDR3 length equals 17 residues. Trimming took 0 bases from V and 2 from J, leaving 14 bases between them. CDR3 sequence reads: CASSQDLSGITYNEQFF. The CDR3 coding sequence is TGCGCCAGCAGCCAAGATCTTAGCGGCATTACCTACAATGAGCAGTTCTTC.

J is TRBJ2-5 and V is TRBV5-1; TRBD1 might be the D (6 bases). The V gene lost 8 bases and the J gene lost 7 bases, with 21 bases spanning the gap. CDR1 and CDR2 from the germline V gene are SGHRS and YFSETQ. This CDR3 comprises 14 residues. CDR3 in amino acids: CASRRTGNFGTQYF. The CDR3 region has the DNA TGCGCCAGTAGACGAACAGGGAATTTTGGGACCCAGTACTTC.

CDR3 sequence reads: CASNPGANEKLFF. CDR3 sequence (DNA): TGTGCCAGCAATCCAGGGGCTAATGAAAAACTGTTTTTT. The rearrangement joins TRBV28 to TRBJ1-4; D perhaps matches TRBD1 (6 bases). CDR3 length: 13 residues. The germline V gene has CDR1 MDHEN and CDR2 SYDVKM. With 7 bases removed from V and 3 bases from J, the gap between germline ends came to 9 bases.

The rearrangement uses TRBV19 and TRBJ1-2, with D uncertain. CDR3 length equals 13 residues. Germline CDR1 is LNHDA and CDR2 is SQIVND (reference sequence). Between the trimmed V and J ends, which lost 6 bases and 6 bases, there was a span of 14 bases. The CDR3 nucleotides are TGTGCCAGTAGCATACATGCGGATGATGGCTACACCTTC. Translated, it gives CASSIHADDGYTF.

This chain joins TRBV27 and TRBJ2-2, with 7 bases lining up with TRBD2. The junction had 5 bases not matched to a gene; V was cut back by 6 bases and J by 1 base. This CDR3 spans 15 amino acids. The germline V gene encodes CDR1 MNHEY and CDR2 SMNVEV (reference sequence). The CDR3 sequence is CASRSLAKNTGELFF. CDR3 bases: TGTGCCAGCAGATCACTAGCGAAGAACACCGGGGAGCTGTTTTTT.

V gene TRBV5-1 combines with J gene TRBJ2-2, with 7 bases lining up with TRBD1. Germline lookup yields CDR1 SGHRS and CDR2 YFSETQ. V was pared by 4 bases and J by 1 base, with 1 base of the junction left unmatched. This CDR3 region has 14 residues. CDR3 sequence reads: CASSRQGNTGELFF. CDR3 sequence (DNA): TGCGCCAGCAGCCGACAGGGGAACACCGGGGAGCTGTTTTTT.

The chain links TRBV18 to TRBJ2-7; D gene ambiguous. The V end was cut by 4 bases, the J end by 0 bases, with 10 bases between. Germline V gives CDR1 KGHSH, CDR2 LQKENI. The CDR3 consists of 14 residues. CDR3 region: CASSLLDRSYEQYF. The DNA of the CDR3 is TGTGCCAGCTCACTGCTAGACCGCTCCTACGAGCAGTACTTC.

J is TRBJ2-2 and V is TRBV5-4, with TRBD2 matching over 7 bases. This CDR3 is built from 15 residues. The V gene's germline CDR1 is SGHNT and CDR2 YYREEE (reference sequence). The ends lost 3 bases at V and 2 bases at J; junction bases unmatched: 4. Here the CDR3 DNA reads TGTGCCAGCAGCTCCGGGACTACCAACACCGGGGAGCTGTTTTTT. Its protein product is CASSSGTTNTGELFF.

This chain connects TRBV28 to TRBJ1-5, with a weak D call TRBD1 (6 bases). The CDR3 consists of 13 residues. Germline lookup yields CDR1 MDHEN and CDR2 SYDVKM. Trimming cost V 9 bases and J 5 bases, with 14 bases left between them. CDR3 sequence: CASNTGSYQPQHF. The CDR3 region has the DNA TGTGCCAGTAATACAGGGAGCTATCAGCCCCAGCATTTT.

This chain uses TRBV9 with TRBJ2-1; 9 bases line up with TRBD1. J lost 5 bases, V lost 2 bases, and 5 bases had no gene match. The germline gives CDR1 SGDLS, CDR2 YYNGEE. The length of the CDR3 is 15 residues. The CDR3 nucleotides are TGTGCCAGCAGCGTCGGACAGGGGTCGCACAATGAGCAGTTCTTC. Its protein product is CASSVGQGSHNEQFF.

V gene TRBV7-6 combines with J gene TRBJ1-1; D ambiguous. Germline V gene data show CDR1 as SGHVS and CDR2 as FNYEAQ. Trimming left V 5 bases short and J 6 bases short, with 10 bases between. CDR3 length: 12 residues. CDR3 sequence: CASSPGGPEAFF. CDR3 nucleotide sequence: TGTGCCAGCAGCCCAGGAGGGCCTGAAGCTTTCTTT.

The V gene is TRBV6-1, the J gene TRBJ1-1, with TRBD1 identical over 7 bases. The CDR3 extends over 11 amino acids. With V trimmed by 5 bases and J by 11 bases, 5 bases remained unmatched. Germline V gene data show CDR1 as MNHNS and CDR2 as SASEGT. The CDR3 loop reads CASSRQGSAFF. In DNA, the CDR3 is TGTGCCAGCAGTAGACAGGGAAGCGCTTTCTTT.

The chain recombines TRBV28 with TRBJ2-7, with D possibly matching TRBD1 (6 bases). V was trimmed by 2 bases and J by 4 bases, leaving 12 bases between them. Germline values: CDR1 MDHEN, CDR2 SYDVKM. The CDR3 is made up of 14 amino acids. This CDR3 reads CASSLQGMGYEQYF. In DNA, the CDR3 is TGTGCCAGCAGTTTACAGGGGATGGGATACGAGCAGTACTTC.

The genes are TRBV29-1 and TRBJ2-7; D not certain. The CDR3 has 11 residues. Germline V gene lookup returns CDR1 SQVTM and CDR2 ANQGSEA. Trimming shortened V by 3 bases and J by 4 bases, and 7 bases separated the two germline ends. CDR3 nucleotide sequence: TGCAGCGTTGAGCATAGTTACGAGCAGTACTTC. Its translation: CSVEHSYEQYF.

This clone was seen a few times. One end of the junction varies from germline; a read error may be responsible. The rearrangement joins TRBV28 to TRBJ2-7; 8 bases map to TRBD2. Germline-derived CDR1 and CDR2 are MDHEN and SYDVKM. The CDR3 is 12 residues long. Here the CDR3 reads CASSIESGSWNF. The CDR3, as DNA: TGTGCCAGCAGTATTGAAAGCGGGAGTTGGAACTTC.

The table lists this clone with a count of one. This chain links TRBV6-1 with TRBJ1-2; D is undetermined. V was shortened by 2 bases and J by 7 bases, with 17 bases between the two germline ends. Germline CDR1 reads MNHNS; CDR2 reads SASEGT. The CDR3 runs to 15 residues. CDR3: CASSEFYEGLGGYTF. CDR3 DNA sequence: TGTGCCAGCAGTGAATTTTACGAGGGTTTGGGTGGCTACACCTTC.

The chain has TRBV4-3 and TRBJ2-2, with 12 positions matching TRBD2. The CDR3 extends over 17 amino acids. Germline V gene data show CDR1 as LGHNA and CDR2 as YSLEER. Trimming removed 1 base from V and 6 bases from J; junction bases left unmatched: 6. DNA of the CDR3: TGCGCCAGCAGCCAAGGAATACTAGCGGGGGGCGCCGGGGAGCTGTTTTTT. Its translation is CASSQGILAGGAGELFF.